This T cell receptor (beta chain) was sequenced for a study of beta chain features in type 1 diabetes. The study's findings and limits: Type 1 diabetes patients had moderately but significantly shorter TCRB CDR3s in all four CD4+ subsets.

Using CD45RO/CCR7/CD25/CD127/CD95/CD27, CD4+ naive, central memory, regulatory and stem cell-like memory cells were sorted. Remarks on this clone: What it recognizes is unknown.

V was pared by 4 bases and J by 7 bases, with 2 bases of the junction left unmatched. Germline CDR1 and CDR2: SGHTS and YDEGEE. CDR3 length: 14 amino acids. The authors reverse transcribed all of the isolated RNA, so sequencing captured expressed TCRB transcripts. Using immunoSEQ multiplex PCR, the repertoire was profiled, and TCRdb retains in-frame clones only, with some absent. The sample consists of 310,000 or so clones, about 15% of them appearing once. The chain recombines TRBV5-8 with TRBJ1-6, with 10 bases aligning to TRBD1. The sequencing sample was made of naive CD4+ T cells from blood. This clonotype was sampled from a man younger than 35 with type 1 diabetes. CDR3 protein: CASSPGQGNSPLHF. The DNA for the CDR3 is TGTGCCAGCAGCCCGGGACAGGGGAATTCACCCCTCCACTTT.